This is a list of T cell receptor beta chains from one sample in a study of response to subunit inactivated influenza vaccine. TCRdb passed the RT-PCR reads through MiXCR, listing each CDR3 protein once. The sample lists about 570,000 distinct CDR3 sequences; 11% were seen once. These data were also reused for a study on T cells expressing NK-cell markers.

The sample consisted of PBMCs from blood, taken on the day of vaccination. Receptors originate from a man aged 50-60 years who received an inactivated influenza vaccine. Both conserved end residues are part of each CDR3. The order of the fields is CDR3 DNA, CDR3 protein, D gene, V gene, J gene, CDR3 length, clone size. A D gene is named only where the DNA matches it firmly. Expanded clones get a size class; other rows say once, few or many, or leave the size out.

CDR3nt: TGTGCCAGCAGTTACTTTCGGACAGGGGGTGGTAATGAAAAACTGTTTTTT
CDR3aa: CASSYFRTGGGNEKLFF
d_gene: TRBD1
v_gene: TRBV6-5
j_gene: TRBJ1-4
len: 17
abundance: NA

CDR3nt: TGTGCCAGCAGATACGCCGCCAGCGGAGAGAGGAAGCAGTTCTTC
CDR3aa: CASRYAASGERKQFF
d_gene: NA
v_gene: TRBV6-5
j_gene: TRBJ2-1
len: 15
abundance: few

CDR3nt: TGTGCCAGCAGCCTCGGCGGACTCCGGAGCTCCTACGAGCAGTACTTC
CDR3aa: CASSLGGLRSSYEQYF
d_gene: NA
v_gene: TRBV12-3/TRBV12-4
j_gene: TRBJ2-7
len: 16
abundance: NA

CDR3nt: TGTGCCAGCAGCTTAGAAGAGAGGACCCAGTACTTC
CDR3aa: CASSLEERTQYF
d_gene: NA
v_gene: TRBV7-2
j_gene: TRBJ2-5
len: 12
abundance: NA

CDR3nt: TGCAGTGCTGGGACTAGCGGGAGGGGAGATACGCAGTATTTT
CDR3aa: CSAGTSGRGDTQYF
d_gene: TRBD2
v_gene: TRBV20-1
j_gene: TRBJ2-3
len: 14
abundance: few

CDR3nt: TGTGCCAGCAGTCCTGGGACAGGGGCTCCCTATGGCTACACCTTC
CDR3aa: CASSPGTGAPYGYTF
d_gene: TRBD1
v_gene: TRBV6-2/TRBV6-3
j_gene: TRBJ1-2
len: 15
abundance: few

CDR3nt: TGTGCCAGCAGCTTAGAGGGACATCGCACCGGGGAGCTGTTTTTT
CDR3aa: CASSLEGHRTGELFF
d_gene: NA
v_gene: TRBV7-2
j_gene: TRBJ2-2
len: 15
abundance: NA

CDR3nt: TGTGCCAGCAGCCGGACCGCTTTAAGCACTGAAGCTTTCTTT
CDR3aa: CASSRTALSTEAFF
d_gene: NA
v_gene: TRBV7-8
j_gene: TRBJ1-1
len: 14
abundance: many

CDR3nt: TGTGCCAGCAGTCCGCAGCTGATCCATGGCTACACCTTC
CDR3aa: CASSPQLIHGYTF
d_gene: NA
v_gene: TRBV27
j_gene: TRBJ1-2
len: 13
abundance: many

CDR3nt: TGTGCCACAGAAGACAGTTGGAATCAGCCCCAGCATTTT
CDR3aa: CATEDSWNQPQHF
d_gene: NA
v_gene: TRBV10-3
j_gene: TRBJ1-5
len: 13
abundance: few